The 2 T cell receptor beta chains given below trace back to one sample, sequenced in a study of Graves' ophthalmopathy and Graves' hyperthyroidism. TCR beta CDR3 amplification used RNA transcripts. Following a first-round RT-PCR that used HTBI primers, a second-round multiplex PCR was carried out. MiXCR was run by TCRdb on the multiplex PCR reads, yielding one entry per CDR3 protein. Of roughly 410,000 distinct CDR3 sequences listed, approximately 15% were seen once; the top ten hold around 6.6%. The sample comprised peripheral blood. Receptors originate from a woman in her late teens or twenties with stable Graves' hyperthyroidism.

The sample holds a few counts of this clonotype. The chain links TRBV12-3 or TRBV12-4 to TRBJ1-2; TRBD1 matches at 7 bases. The V and J ends lost 3 bases and 1 base, in that order; junction bases with no gene match: 8. The CDR3 is made up of 16 amino acids. The CDR3 DNA reads as TGTGCCAGCAGTTTTTGGGGGGACAGTGTTAACTATGGCTACACCTTC. Translation: CASSFWGDSVNYGYTF.

The table lists this clonotype with many counts. A junction boundary mismatches the germline segment, possibly from a read error. The chain has TRBV5-1 and TRBJ1-5; a weak D match, TRBD1 (6 bases). This CDR3 has 16 amino acids. Looked up from germline, CDR1 is SGHRS and CDR2 is YFSETQ. The CDR3 region is CASSRGEGGRNQLQHF. Written as DNA, the CDR3 is TGCGCCAGCAGCCGGGGGGAGGGGGGCCGCAATCAGCTCCAGCATTTT. Together with reference TRBV5-1 and TRBJ1-5, the CDR3 gives the full variable domain: KAGVTQTPRYLIKTRGQQVTLSCSPISGHRSVSWYQQTPGQGLQFLFEYFSETQRNKGNFPGRFSGRQFSNSRSEMNVSTLELGDSALYLCASSRGEGGRNQLQHFGDGTRLSIL.